The clone carrying this T cell receptor (beta chain) was detected a few times. What it binds is not known. This specimen comes from a study of cytomegalovirus exposure and HLA in healthy donors. Study as a whole: Assignment to the Caucasian-associated ancestry cluster applied to more than 75% of the approximately 370 genotyped donors. Regarding the study as a whole: Among the sequence variants, a highly shared cluster was likely an artifact of sequencing. Further analysis was carried out later, and it showed several of the most significant clusters appearing linked to common viral pathogens.

PCR employed 60 Vbeta and 13 Jbeta primers. The repertoire was sequenced with immunoSEQ multiplex PCR; TCRdb's copy has only in-frame clones and lacks some. The table has 95,000 to 150,000 clones, around 82% seen once. Trimming at V came to 1 base and at J to 3 bases, leaving 6 bases not matched to a gene. This CDR3 has 15 residues. Germline V gene lookup returns CDR1 SEHNR and CDR2 FQNEAQ (reference sequence). The sample was PBMCs. The V and J genes are TRBV7-9 and TRBJ2-7, with 7 positions matching TRBD2. The clonotype originates from a female donor in good health and CMV-seronegative. CDR3 loop: CASSLGTAGNYEQYF. CDR3 coding DNA: TGTGCCAGCAGCTTAGGAACAGCGGGGAACTACGAGCAGTACTTC.